Below are 22 T cell receptor beta chains sequenced from a single sample in a study of early T cells in non-severe SARS-CoV-2 infection. One entry per CDR3 protein results from TCRdb running MiXCR on the 5' RACE reads. The sample gives roughly 80,000 distinct CDR3 sequences, over 12% of which show up once; about 3% is in the top ten. Sequencing used whole blood. Source of these receptors: an adult who was a healthcare worker with PCR-confirmed SARS-CoV-2 infection or an uninfected control (not recorded which).

The CDR3 nucleotides read TGCAGTGCTAGTGGCTTAACTAATGAAAAACTGTTTTTT. Translating gives CSASGLTNEKLFF. The V and J genes are TRBV20-1 and TRBJ1-4; D unclear. V lost 3 bases and J lost 1, with 6 bases in between. Germline values: CDR1 DFQATT, CDR2 SNEGSKA (reference sequence). The CDR3 has 13 amino acids.

A few counts support this clonotype. This chain connects TRBV11-2 to TRBJ1-1; weak D call: TRBD1 (6 bases). Per germline, CDR1 SGHAT and CDR2 FQNNGV. Trimming shortened V by 5 bases and J by 3 bases, and 19 bases separated the two germline ends. The CDR3 has 16 residues. CDR3 loop: CASSPRTGRGDTEAFF. CDR3 in DNA: TGTGCCAGCAGCCCCAGGACGGGCAGGGGAGACACTGAAGCTTTCTTT.

This clonotype was counted at least ten times. An end of the junction does not agree with germline; a read error may underlie this. The genes are TRBV20-1 and TRBJ2-5; D is tentatively TRBD1 or TRBD2 (5 bases each). The CDR3 runs to 15 residues. Germline assignment: CDR1 DFQATT and CDR2 SNEGSKA (reference sequence). The CDR3 loop is CSARAPGTADGQQYF. The CDR3 region has the DNA TGCAGTGCAAGAGCTCCCGGGACGGCAGACGGTCAACAGTACTTC.

For this clonotype: At one end the junction does not follow the germline gene, possibly because of a read error. This rearrangement joins TRBV7-7 to TRBJ2-7, with 9 positions matching TRBD2. The CDR3 length is 15 residues. CDR1 is SSHAT and CDR2 is FNYEAQ in the germline V gene (reference sequence). The CDR3 region has the DNA TGTGCTAGCAGCTTAGGTAGCGGGAGCTCCTACGAGCAGTACTTC. This codes for CASSLGSGSSYEQYF.

This clonotype was seen many times. This sequence joins TRBV5-1 and TRBJ2-7; maybe TRBD1 (5 bases). Trimming shortened V by 7 bases and J by 3 bases, and 8 bases separated the two germline ends. The CDR3 length is 11 residues. The germline V gene encodes CDR1 SGHRS and CDR2 YFSETQ. CDR3 residues: CASSQGYEQYF. CDR3 coding DNA: TGCGCCAGCTCCCAGGGCTACGAGCAGTACTTC.

This rearrangement joins TRBV9 to TRBJ2-7, with 7 nucleotides matching TRBD1. The CDR3 totals 13 residues. V lost 0 bases and J lost 6; bases outside the gene matches: 3. In germline, CDR1 is SGDLS, CDR2 YYNGEE. The DNA for the CDR3 is TGTGCCAGCAGCGTAGTAGCAGGGGGCGAGCAGTACTTC. Translated: CASSVVAGGEQYF. Supplemented by reference TRBV9 and TRBJ2-7, the full variable domain reads DSGVTQTPKHLITATGQRVTLRCSPRSGDLSVYWYQQSLDQGLQFLIQYYNGEERAKGNILERFSAQQFPDLHSELNLSSLELGDSALYFCASSVVAGGEQYFGPGTRLTVT.

This clonotype showed up just a few times. The rearrangement joins TRBV12-3 or TRBV12-4 to TRBJ1-5, with TRBD1 matching over 7 bases. The CDR3 is 15 amino acids. V dropped 6 bases and J dropped 2; count of bases not matched to a gene: 7. In DNA, the CDR3 is TGTGCCAGCAGAGGATCCGACAGGGGCAATCAGCCCCAGCATTTT. This sequence encodes CASRGSDRGNQPQHF.

This clonotype was observed a few times. A read error may produce the germline difference seen at one junction end. V and J are TRBV6-1 and TRBJ1-2; D might be TRBD1 (6 bases). There are 15 residues in the CDR3. Germline CDR1 reads MNHNS; CDR2 reads SASEGT. The CDR3 sequence: CASTEPSGGDYGYTF. As DNA, the CDR3 is TGTGCCAGCACTGAACCCTCCGGGGGCGACTATGGCTACACCTTC.

The genes are TRBV5-5 and TRBJ2-5; D gene ambiguous. The CDR3 extends over 13 amino acids. The germline V and J ends were trimmed by 1 base and 1 base, with 5 bases remaining between them. CDR1 SGHKS and CDR2 YYEKEE come from the germline V gene (reference sequence). The CDR3 protein is CASSLQAQETQYF. CDR3 in DNA: TGTGCCAGCAGCTTGCAGGCCCAAGAGACCCAGTACTTC.

V and J are TRBV5-1 and TRBJ2-7; D possibly corresponds to TRBD2 (6 bases). In germline, CDR1 is SGHRS, CDR2 YFSETQ. CDR3 length: 13 amino acids. Between the trimmed V and J ends, which lost 0 bases and 3 bases, there was a span of 7 bases. CDR3 DNA sequence: TGCGCCAGCAGCTTGGGTAGCGGCTACGAGCAGTACTTC. This codes for CASSLGSGYEQYF.

This clonotype was observed a few times. This rearrangement joins TRBV2 to TRBJ2-5, with 9 bases lining up with TRBD1. Germline CDR1 SNHLY, CDR2 FYNNEI. The CDR3 runs to 16 residues. Germline trimming cut 7 bases from V and 2 bases from J; bases unmatched to any gene: 11. CDR3 coding DNA: TGTGCCAGCACCCTTTTCGGGACAGGGAAACAAGAGACCCAGTACTTC. Its translation: CASTLFGTGKQETQYF.

This clonotype was seen a handful of times. The chain couples TRBV18 to TRBJ1-4; 8 nucleotides align to TRBD1. J was trimmed by 6 bases and V by 3 bases; bases with no gene match: 6. Germline V lookup: CDR1 KGHSH, CDR2 LQKENI. CDR3 size: 15 residues. This CDR3 is CASSPGTGGDEKLFF. The CDR3 nucleotides are TGTGCCAGCTCACCGGGGACAGGAGGCGATGAAAAACTGTTTTTT. The full variable domain, its missing parts supplied by reference TRBV18 and TRBJ1-4, is NAGVMQNPRHLVRRRGQEARLRCSPMKGHSHVYWYRQLPEEGLKFMVYLQKENIIDESGMPKERFSAEFPKEGPSILRIQQVVRGDSAAYFCASSPGTGGDEKLFFGSGTQLSVL.

This clonotype was detected a few times. The rearrangement joins TRBV11-2 to TRBJ2-7, with 9 bases fitting TRBD1. This CDR3 is built from 14 residues. Germline trimming cut 5 bases from V and 5 bases from J; bases unmatched to any gene: 7. Germline CDR1 reads SGHAT; CDR2 reads FQNNGV. In DNA, the CDR3 is TGTGCCAGCAGCCCTGGGACAGGGTTCAACGAGCAGTACTTC. Its translation: CASSPGTGFNEQYF.

This clonotype was seen at least ten times. The chain recombines TRBV12-3 or TRBV12-4 with TRBJ2-6; the D gene could be TRBD1 or TRBD2 (5 bases each). The CDR3 spans 15 residues. V lost 3 bases to trimming and J lost 2 bases, with 8 bases between them. The CDR3 loop reads CASSLGDAGANVLTF. For the CDR3, the DNA is TGTGCCAGCAGTTTGGGGGATGCTGGGGCCAACGTCCTGACTTTC.

This clonotype was seen at least ten times. V and J are TRBV2 and TRBJ2-7; 10 bases are shared with TRBD1. V was pared by 6 bases and J by 0 bases, with 2 bases of the junction left unmatched. Looked up from germline, CDR1 is SNHLY and CDR2 is FYNNEI. The CDR3 contains 14 residues. The CDR3 coding sequence is TGTGCCAGCAGGGACAGGGGGACCTCCTACGAGCAGTACTTC. It codes for CASRDRGTSYEQYF.

The rearrangement uses TRBV5-1 and TRBJ2-2; tentative D call: TRBD2 (5 bases). Trimming removed 4 bases from V and 7 bases from J, with 8 bases in between. The CDR3 totals 12 residues. Germline lookup yields CDR1 SGHRS and CDR2 YFSETQ. The CDR3: CASSLSGGELFF. The CDR3 coding sequence is TGCGCCAGCAGCCTCAGCGGCGGGGAGCTGTTTTTT.

This clonotype has at least ten counts. The rearrangement links TRBV14 to TRBJ1-1; D uncertain. V was shortened by 4 bases and J by 6 bases, with 15 bases between the two germline ends. From germline, CDR1 is SGHDN and CDR2 FVKESK. The CDR3 loop spans 14 amino acids. CDR3 amino acids: CASSPWGRRAEAFF. The CDR3 coding sequence is TGTGCCAGCAGCCCGTGGGGTCGGAGGGCTGAAGCTTTCTTT. The full variable domain, in which reference TRBV14 and TRBJ1-1 provide the parts outside the CDR3, is EAGVTQFPSHSVIEKGQTVTLRCDPISGHDNLYWYRRVMGKEIKFLLHFVKESKQDESGMPNNRFLAERTGGTYSTLKVQPAELEDSGVYFCASSPWGRRAEAFFGQGTRLTVV.

This clonotype was seen only a few times. The gene calls are TRBV9 and TRBJ1-2; a weak D match, TRBD1 (6 bases). The CDR3 is made up of 15 amino acids. V lost 4 bases, J lost 0 bases, and 13 bases lay in between. Germline V gene data show CDR1 as SGDLS and CDR2 as YYNGEE. The CDR3 DNA is TGTGCCAGCAGCTCGCGTTCAGGGGCTAACTATGGCTACACCTTC. Translation: CASSSRSGANYGYTF.

The chain couples TRBV5-1 to TRBJ1-2, with D unclear. CDR3 length equals 12 residues. Germline values: CDR1 SGHRS, CDR2 YFSETQ. With 3 bases removed from V and 6 bases from J, the gap between germline ends came to 9 bases. The CDR3 nucleotides read TGCGCCAGCAGCTCCGGTAGAGATGGCTACACCTTC. Translation: CASSSGRDGYTF. The full variable domain, rest sourced from reference TRBV5-1 and TRBJ1-2, is KAGVTQTPRYLIKTRGQQVTLSCSPISGHRSVSWYQQTPGQGLQFLFEYFSETQRNKGNFPGRFSGRQFSNSRSEMNVSTLELGDSALYLCASSSGRDGYTFGSGTRLTVV.

The chain employs TRBV20-1 and TRBJ2-4; the D call may be TRBD1 or TRBD2 (5 bases each). With 6 bases removed from V and 6 bases from J, the gap between germline ends came to 18 bases. The CDR3 sequence is 14 residues long. Looked up from germline, CDR1 is DFQATT and CDR2 is SNEGSKA (reference sequence). The CDR3 DNA reads as TGCAGTGCCATAAATAGCCGGGACCTAAACATTCAGTACTTC. Protein sequence: CSAINSRDLNIQYF.

This clonotype has more than one count but fewer than ten. The chain has TRBV5-1 and TRBJ1-1; D is ambiguous. Per the germline V gene, CDR1 is SGHRS and CDR2 is YFSETQ. This CDR3 has 15 amino acids. Trimming pared 2 bases from V and 6 bases from J, leaving 17 bases between. Written as DNA, the CDR3 is TGCGCCAGCAGCTTAAGCCTCGGGCCCCTCTCTGAAGCTTTCTTT. It yields the protein CASSLSLGPLSEAFF.

With respect to this clonotype: This sequence may be a read error, since a much larger clone differs from it by one base. This sequence joins TRBV28 and TRBJ1-1; D might be TRBD1 (6 bases). Trimming took 7 bases from V and 2 from J, leaving 23 bases between them. CDR3 length: 17 amino acids. CDR1 MDHEN and CDR2 SYDVKM come from the germline V gene. In DNA, the CDR3 is TGTGCCAGCAAAACAGATGCTTCCCAGGGGAGAAACACTGAAGCTTTCTTT. Residues: CASKTDASQGRNTEAFF.